The 27 T cell receptor beta chains given below trace back to one sample, sequenced in a study of CD8+ T cells in alopecia areata. Following RNA extraction, reverse transcription yielded cDNA that acted as the sequencing template. The data were produced by immunoSEQ multiplex PCR, yet TCRdb's version contains in-frame clones alone and is incomplete. The sample contains approximately 190,000 clones, 58% of which appear only once. The treatment here: oral pan-JAK inhibitor, 5-10 mg twice daily. The material was CD4+ T cells sorted from blood, obtained at week 24, from a patient treated with tofacitinib. The receptors were gathered from a human donor with alopecia areata.

This clone has only one observation. The V and J genes are TRBV4-3 and TRBJ2-3, with TRBD2 matching 9 bases. V shed 0 bases and J 3 bases; nucleotides not matched to a gene: 10. The CDR3 has 18 residues. Looked up from germline, CDR1 is LGHNA and CDR2 is YSLEER. CDR3 DNA: TGCGCCAGCAGCCAAGAGCCCCCAAGTAGCGGGAGTACAGATACGCAGTATTTT. This codes for CASSQEPPSSGSTDTQYF.

The chain recombines TRBV11-2 with TRBJ2-1; TRBD2 aligns across 12 bases. The length of the CDR3 is 14 residues. V lost 5 bases, J lost 6 bases, and 2 bases stayed unmatched. The V gene's germline CDR1 is SGHAT and CDR2 FQNNGV. The CDR3 nucleotides are TGTGCCAGCAGCGAACTAGCGGGAGGCAATGAGCAGTTCTTC. It encodes CASSELAGGNEQFF.

This clone was picked up one time. The gene calls are TRBV7-6 and TRBJ2-5; D not certain. Per the germline V gene, CDR1 is SGHVS and CDR2 is FNYEAQ. V lost 4 bases and J lost 4, with 7 bases in between. The CDR3 runs 12 residues. In DNA form, the CDR3 reads TGTGCCAGCAGCTCAATACTAGAGACCCAGTACTTC. It yields the protein CASSSILETQYF.

The V gene is TRBV29-1, the J gene TRBJ2-3, with D possibly being TRBD1 (6 bases). The CDR3 extends over 14 amino acids. The ends were cut back, 4 bases at V and 0 bases at J, with 11 bases in the middle. Germline CDR1 is SQVTM and CDR2 is ANQGSEA. Here the CDR3 reads CSVGKGESTDTQYF. For the CDR3, the DNA is TGCAGCGTTGGAAAGGGGGAGAGCACAGATACGCAGTATTTT.

This clone showed up just once. The genes are TRBV25-1 and TRBJ1-2; TRBD1 agrees at 8 bases. V lost 3 bases, J lost 4 bases, and 1 base stayed unmatched. The CDR3 is made up of 13 amino acids. Germline V gene data show CDR1 as MGHDK and CDR2 as SYGVNS. The CDR3 reads CASSEGQAYGYTF. CDR3 coding DNA: TGTGCCAGCAGTGAGGGACAGGCCTATGGCTACACCTTC.

The chain combines TRBV28 with TRBJ2-7; D is undetermined. Germline loops: CDR1 MDHEN, CDR2 SYDVKM. CDR3 length: 11 residues. V was cut by 7 bases and J by 3 bases, with 7 bases left in between. The CDR3 DNA reads as TGTGCCAGCATCGACGACTACGAGCAGTACTTC. Translated: CASIDDYEQYF.

The chain is built from TRBV4-2 and TRBJ2-3, with 12 bases that match TRBD2. The V and J ends lost 4 bases and 2 bases, in that order; junction bases with no gene match: 4. This CDR3 spans 16 amino acids. The germline V gene has CDR1 LGHNA and CDR2 YNFKEQ. The CDR3 DNA reads TGTGCCAGCAGCCCTCTAGCGGGGGGGAACACAGATACGCAGTATTTT. It specifies CASSPLAGGNTDTQYF.

The genes are TRBV7-8 and TRBJ1-4; D is unresolved. V gave up 5 bases and J gave up 8 bases, with 12 bases separating them. CDR3 size: 13 residues. Germline assignment: CDR1 SGHVS and CDR2 FQNEAQ. Here the CDR3 DNA reads TGTGCCAGCAGCCTCCTAAGTGCAGAAAAACTGTTTTTT. Protein sequence: CASSLLSAEKLFF.

This clone appeared a few times. The chain employs TRBV7-9 and TRBJ2-1, with TRBD1 matching over 8 bases. In germline, CDR1 is SEHNR, CDR2 FQNEAQ (reference sequence). With V trimmed by 4 bases and J by 7 bases, 6 bases remained unmatched. This CDR3 is built from 14 residues. The CDR3 reads CASSYPQGVNEQFF. The CDR3 DNA follows: TGTGCCAGCAGCTACCCACAGGGGGTTAATGAGCAGTTCTTC.

The chain joins TRBV30 to TRBJ2-1, with 12 bases that match TRBD2. V lost 5 bases and J lost 6; bases outside the gene matches: 14. The CDR3 has 17 amino acids. Looked up from germline, CDR1 is GTSNPN and CDR2 is SVGIG (reference sequence). The CDR3 loop reads CAWAHSYSSGRANEQFF. The DNA for the CDR3 is TGTGCCTGGGCCCACTCGTATTCTAGCGGGAGGGCCAATGAGCAGTTCTTC.

This clone occurred a few times. This rearrangement joins TRBV7-2 to TRBJ2-7; weak D call: TRBD1 (5 bases). CDR3 size: 14 residues. In germline, CDR1 is SGHTA, CDR2 FQGNSA. V lost 5 bases to trimming and J lost 5 bases, with 16 bases between them. The CDR3 nucleotides are TGTGCCAGCAGCCCCGGTTTCAGGGTGAACGAGCAGTACTTC. Its protein is CASSPGFRVNEQYF.

This clone was recorded many times. V and J are TRBV7-2 and TRBJ2-5; D is uncertain. The CDR3 spans 11 residues. CDR1 is SGHTA and CDR2 is FQGNSA in the germline V gene. V shed 3 bases and J shed 3 bases, with 2 bases lying between them. CDR3 sequence (DNA): TGTGCCAGCAGCTTCAAAGAGACCCAGTACTTC. As protein: CASSFKETQYF.

The chain carries TRBV7-2 and TRBJ1-1, with D hard to call. V lost 6 bases and J lost 2, with 13 bases in between. Germline assignment: CDR1 SGHTA and CDR2 FQGNSA. The CDR3 length is 14 residues. The CDR3 nucleotides are TGTGCCAGCAGAGTATCGGAGGTAAACACTGAAGCTTTCTTT. Its protein product is CASRVSEVNTEAFF.

On this clone: The germline gene is not matched at one end of the junction; a read error may be the cause. The rearrangement uses TRBV18 and TRBJ1-2; D uncertain. This CDR3 contains 15 residues. Germline V gives CDR1 KGHSH, CDR2 LQKENI. The CDR3 reads CASSPSTSTARYLLW. Written as DNA, the CDR3 is TGTGCCAGCTCACCATCGACCTCCACAGCTCGATATCTATTGTGG.

This clone has only a few counts. This chain links TRBV15 with TRBJ2-7; 8 bases line up with TRBD1. Germline V lookup: CDR1 LNHNV, CDR2 YYDKDF (reference sequence). With V trimmed by 5 bases and J by 7 bases, 13 bases remained unmatched. The CDR3 extends over 15 amino acids. The CDR3 nucleotides read TGTGCCACCAGCCGAGTGGGGCAGGGGGCGTGGGAGCAGTACTTC. Amino acid sequence: CATSRVGQGAWEQYF.

This chain links TRBV6-1 with TRBJ2-7, with D perhaps matching TRBD1 (6 bases). Trimming left V 11 bases short and J 3 bases short, with 17 bases between. Germline CDR1 MNHNS, CDR2 SASEGT. The CDR3 totals 13 residues. CDR3 sequence reads: CAGGTGLIYEQYF. The CDR3 DNA sequence: TGTGCCGGCGGAACAGGGTTAATCTACGAGCAGTACTTC.

This clone has a single count. This chain uses TRBV7-2 with TRBJ2-5, with D unclear. This CDR3 has 13 residues. The germline gives CDR1 SGHTA, CDR2 FQGNSA. Trimming cost V 3 bases and J 5 bases, with 10 bases left between them. This CDR3 reads CASSFVQSETQYF. The CDR3 DNA follows: TGTGCCAGCAGCTTCGTACAATCGGAGACCCAGTACTTC. Complete variable domain (other parts from reference TRBV7-2 and TRBJ2-5): GAGVSQSPSNKVTEKGKDVELRCDPISGHTALYWYRQSLGQGLEFLIYFQGNSAPDKSGLPSDRFSAERTGGSVSTLTIQRTQQEDSAVYLCASSFVQSETQYFGPGTRLLVL.

This clone was found a few times. This CDR3 is also generated by other DNA sequences in the sample. The chain recombines TRBV2 with TRBJ2-3; D may be TRBD1 (5 bases). V dropped 8 bases and J dropped 0 bases, with 12 bases sitting between them. The CDR3 loop spans 14 amino acids. Germline V lookup: CDR1 SNHLY, CDR2 FYNNEI. As DNA, the CDR3 is TGTGCCAGCGCCCAGGGAAGTAGCACAGATACGCAGTATTTT. Translating gives CASAQGSSTDTQYF.

In this sample, this clone turned up a few times. This chain uses TRBV5-1 with TRBJ2-3, with a weak D call TRBD2 (5 bases). The CDR3 consists of 13 residues. The germline V gene has CDR1 SGHRS and CDR2 YFSETQ. Trimming pared 6 bases from V and 0 bases from J, leaving 8 bases between. CDR3 loop: CASTEDSTDTQYF. CDR3 in DNA: TGCGCCAGCACGGAGGACAGCACAGATACGCAGTATTTT.

The J gene is TRBJ2-1, the V gene TRBV7-9, with 14 bases aligning to TRBD2. V was clipped by 7 bases and J by 9 bases; unmatched bases: 11. Per germline, CDR1 SEHNR and CDR2 FQNEAQ (reference sequence). CDR3 length: 16 residues. The DNA of the CDR3 is TGTGCCAGCAAAACCAAGACTAGCGGGAGGGCGAGTGAGCAGTTCTTC. It specifies CASKTKTSGRASEQFF.

The genes are TRBV5-4 and TRBJ1-4; perhaps TRBD1 as D (6 bases). Trimming left V 3 bases short and J 8 bases short, with 17 bases between. The CDR3 covers 15 residues. Germline values: CDR1 SGHNT, CDR2 YYREEE (reference sequence). CDR3: CASSSVGQGMEKLFF. CDR3 nucleotide sequence: TGTGCCAGCAGCTCGGTGGGGCAGGGGATGGAAAAACTGTTTTTT. Using reference TRBV5-4 and TRBJ1-4 for the parts outside the CDR3, the full variable domain is ETGVTQSPTHLIKTRGQQVTLRCSSQSGHNTVSWYQQALGQGPQFIFQYYREEENGRGNFPPRFSGLQFPNYSSELNVNALELDDSALYLCASSSVGQGMEKLFFGSGTQLSVL.

J is TRBJ1-4 and V is TRBV13, with TRBD1 matching 9 bases. J gave up 5 bases and V 2 bases, and 3 bases lay outside the gene matches. CDR1 PRHDT and CDR2 FYEKMQ come from the germline V gene (reference sequence). There are 15 residues in the CDR3. For the CDR3, the DNA is TGTGCCAGCAGCTTATTGGGGACAGGGAATGAAAAACTGTTTTTT. It codes for CASSLLGTGNEKLFF. Based on the CDR3 plus reference TRBV13 and TRBJ1-4, the full variable domain is AAGVIQSPRHLIKEKRETATLKCYPIPRHDTVYWYQQGPGQDPQFLISFYEKMQSDKGSIPDRFSAQQFSDYHSELNMSSLELGDSALYFCASSLLGTGNEKLFFGSGTQLSVL.

This clone was observed a handful of times. V usage is TRBV7-2 and J usage is TRBJ2-7; 11 bases fit TRBD2. The germline gives CDR1 SGHTA, CDR2 FQGNSA. The CDR3 extends over 15 amino acids. With 4 bases clipped from V and 2 bases from J, the junction kept 4 bases outside the gene matches. As DNA, the CDR3 is TGTGCCAGCAGCTACACTAGCGGGAGTACCTACGAGCAGTACTTC. Its protein is CASSYTSGSTYEQYF.

The chain carries TRBV18 and TRBJ2-4, with D perhaps TRBD1 (9 bases). Germline CDR1 is KGHSH and CDR2 is LQKENI. CDR3 size: 14 residues. Trimming took 3 bases from V and 10 from J, leaving 16 bases between them. CDR3 loop: CASSPGQGGRIQYF. CDR3 DNA sequence: TGTGCCAGCTCACCGGGACAGGGCGGGAGGATTCAGTACTTC.

The chain combines TRBV27 with TRBJ1-1; 7 bases agree with TRBD1. Unmatched junction bases numbered 6, after V lost 6 bases and J lost 5 bases. The CDR3 is 13 amino acids. Germline values: CDR1 MNHEY, CDR2 SMNVEV (reference sequence). The CDR3 DNA follows: TGTGCCAGCAGGACTGACAGGGAGACTGAAGCTTTCTTT. This encodes CASRTDRETEAFF.

This clone was seen only a few times. The CDR3 nucleotides are TGCAGCGTTGAAGGACAGCTCATGAACACTGAAGCTTTCTTT. Its protein product is CSVEGQLMNTEAFF. The rearrangement joins TRBV29-1 to TRBJ1-1; D may be TRBD1 (5 bases). V lost 1 base and J lost 0, with 9 bases in between. CDR1 is SQVTM and CDR2 is ANQGSEA in the germline V gene. This CDR3 spans 14 amino acids.

The CDR3 region has the DNA TGTGCCAGTAGTACCGGGACTCTATACAATCAGCCCCAGCATTTT. It encodes CASSTGTLYNQPQHF. V and J are TRBV19 and TRBJ1-5; D might be TRBD1 (5 bases). The CDR3 is 15 amino acids. The germline V gene has CDR1 LNHDA and CDR2 SQIVND (reference sequence). V lost 4 bases to trimming and J lost 3 bases, with 13 bases between them.